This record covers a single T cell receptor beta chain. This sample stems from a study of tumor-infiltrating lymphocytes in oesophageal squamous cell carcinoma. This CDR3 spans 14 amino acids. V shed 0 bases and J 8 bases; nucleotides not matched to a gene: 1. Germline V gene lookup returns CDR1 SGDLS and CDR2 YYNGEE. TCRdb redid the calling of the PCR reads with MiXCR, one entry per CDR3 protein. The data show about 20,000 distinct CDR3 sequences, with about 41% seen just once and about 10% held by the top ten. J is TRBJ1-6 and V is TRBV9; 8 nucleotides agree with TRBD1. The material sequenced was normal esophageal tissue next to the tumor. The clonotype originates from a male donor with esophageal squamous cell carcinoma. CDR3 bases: TGTGCCAGCAGCGTAGCAGGGGGCTATTCACCCCTCCACTTT. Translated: CASSVAGGYSPLHF.